The 28 T cell receptor beta chains below come from one sample, sequenced in a study of blood T cell repertoires in COVID-19. Only in-frame clones appear in the TCRdb table, and some are missing; sequencing was by immunoSEQ multiplex PCR. The repertoire holds approximately 97,000 clones, roughly 85% seen once, with around 2% in the top ten. Material for sequencing was peripheral blood. All receptors derive from a man aged 45-65 years with active COVID-19.

This chain uses TRBV6-1 with TRBJ1-2; maybe TRBD1 (6 bases). The CDR3 is 15 amino acids. CDR1 and CDR2 from the germline V gene are MNHNS and SASEGT. V shed 0 bases and J shed 5 bases, with 13 bases lying between them. The CDR3: CASSEARTALYGYTF. The DNA of the CDR3 is TGTGCCAGCAGTGAAGCCAGGACAGCTCTTTATGGCTACACCTTC.

This rearrangement joins TRBV24-1 to TRBJ2-2; perhaps TRBD1 as D (6 bases). Germline V CDR1 and CDR2: KGHDR, SFDVKD. V was shortened by 6 bases and J by 2 bases, with 12 bases between the two germline ends. This CDR3 comprises 15 residues. The CDR3 DNA reads as TGTGCCACCAGTCCCGGGACATATAACACCGGGGAGCTGTTTTTT. It encodes CATSPGTYNTGELFF.

The chain has TRBV5-5 and TRBJ2-1; D is unresolved. The germline CDR1 and CDR2 sequences are SGHKS and YYEKEE (reference sequence). The CDR3 is made up of 13 amino acids. Trimming took off 4 bases at V and 2 bases at J, with 7 bases between the two ends. The chain's CDR3 is CASSAWPYNEQFF. CDR3 nucleotide sequence: TGTGCCAGCAGCGCTTGGCCCTACAATGAGCAGTTCTTC.

V and J are TRBV25-1 and TRBJ1-1; D is possibly TRBD1 (5 bases). V lost 10 bases, J lost 0 bases, and 9 bases lay in between. Germline CDR1 reads MGHDK; CDR2 reads SYGVNS. CDR3 length equals 12 residues. The DNA for the CDR3 is TGTGCCACCCGGGGGATGAACACTGAAGCTTTCTTT. It codes for CATRGMNTEAFF.

The chain is built from TRBV3-1 (or the pseudogene TRBV3-2) and TRBJ2-3; D is possibly TRBD2 (6 bases). The CDR3 runs 15 residues. Per germline, CDR1 LGHDT and CDR2 YNNKEL (reference sequence). V was trimmed by 1 base and J by 3 bases, leaving 11 bases between them. CDR3 protein: CASSQAAGPTDTQYF. The CDR3 nucleotides are TGTGCCAGCAGCCAAGCCGCGGGGCCTACAGATACGCAGTATTTT.

The chain has TRBV3-1 (or the pseudogene TRBV3-2) and TRBJ1-6, with D tentatively TRBD1 (5 bases). This CDR3 is 19 amino acids long. Trimming shortened V by 4 bases and J by 1 base, and 20 bases separated the two germline ends. Germline V gene sequence: CDR1 LGHDT, CDR2 YNNKEL (reference sequence). Here the CDR3 DNA reads TGTGCCAGCAGCCCGATCCTGGGGGGGTGGGAATCCTATAATTCACCCCTCCACTTT. Translation gives CASSPILGGWESYNSPLHF.

The V and J genes are TRBV18 and TRBJ1-2; D not certain. Germline V gives CDR1 KGHSH, CDR2 LQKENI. The CDR3 runs 13 residues. V was clipped by 0 bases and J by 5 bases, with 7 bases between them. The CDR3 loop reads CASSPPGLYGYTF. Here the CDR3 DNA reads TGTGCCAGCTCACCACCCGGACTATATGGCTACACCTTC.

The count of this clone is one. The rearrangement uses TRBV12-3 or TRBV12-4 and TRBJ1-5, with a tentative D call TRBD1 (5 bases). The CDR3 has 13 amino acids. V was trimmed by 10 bases and J by 4 bases, leaving 14 bases between them. As DNA, the CDR3 is TGTGCCACCCAGGGCTCCCGAAATCAGCCCCAGCATTTT. This gives the protein CATQGSRNQPQHF.

The CDR3 DNA reads as TGTGCCAGCTCATCGGACATCCCGGGGGATGGCTACACCTTC. Its translation: CASSSDIPGDGYTF. The chain couples TRBV18 to TRBJ1-2, with a tentative D call TRBD1 (5 bases). The V end was cut by 5 bases, the J end by 6 bases, with 16 bases between. The germline V gene encodes CDR1 KGHSH and CDR2 LQKENI. The length of the CDR3 is 14 residues.

There are a few counts of this clone. The chain is built from TRBV7-8 and TRBJ2-3, with 10 positions matching TRBD2. Germline V gene data show CDR1 as SGHVS and CDR2 as FQNEAQ. The J segment lost 6 bases and the V segment lost 5 bases, leaving 23 bases of the junction unmatched. This CDR3 is 20 amino acids long. CDR3 bases: TGTGCCAGCAGCCCCAGAAAACTTATTCACAGCGGGGGGGCCGCCGATACGCAGTATTTT. As protein: CASSPRKLIHSGGAADTQYF.

The rearrangement uses TRBV5-1 and TRBJ1-2, with D possibly TRBD1 on 6 matching bases. This CDR3 has 15 amino acids. The ends were cut back, 4 bases at V and 6 bases at J, with 19 bases in the middle. CDR1 and CDR2 (germline): SGHRS, YFSETQ. CDR3 coding DNA: TGCGCCAGCAGCCCTCCGGGGGGGCTCGTCAATGGCTACACCTTC. It is translated as CASSPPGGLVNGYTF.

This chain links TRBV30 with TRBJ1-5; TRBD1 is a possible D gene (5 bases). Trimming left V 3 bases short and J 2 bases short, with 11 bases between. Germline V gene data show CDR1 as GTSNPN and CDR2 as SVGIG (reference sequence). The CDR3 is 14 amino acids. The CDR3 is CAWRMGGGNQPQHF. The DNA of the CDR3 is TGTGCCTGGAGAATGGGGGGTGGCAATCAGCCCCAGCATTTT.

The CDR3 DNA sequence: TGTGCCAGCATGGTCCTAGGGGCGAAGAGCAATCAGCCCCAGCATTTT. Its protein is CASMVLGAKSNQPQHF. The V gene is TRBV28, the J gene TRBJ1-5, with D perhaps TRBD1 (5 bases). Germline CDR1 and CDR2: MDHEN and SYDVKM. The V end was cut by 7 bases, the J end by 1 base, with 17 bases between. This CDR3 has 16 amino acids.

The J gene is TRBJ2-5, the V gene TRBV5-1, with D maybe TRBD2 (6 bases). The CDR3 has 17 amino acids. The V and J ends lost 5 bases and 2 bases respectively, with 22 bases between them. Looked up from germline, CDR1 is SGHRS and CDR2 is YFSETQ. CDR3 sequence (DNA): TGCGCCAGCAGTTCCCTATCGACACGGACTAAACAAGAGACCCAGTACTTC. This translates into CASSSLSTRTKQETQYF.

The rearrangement uses TRBV4-3 and TRBJ2-1, with D possibly being TRBD1 (6 bases). The CDR3 runs 17 residues. With 0 bases removed from V and 6 bases from J, the gap between germline ends came to 18 bases. Germline V lookup: CDR1 LGHNA, CDR2 YSLEER. The CDR3 loop is CASSQDSRGTNSNEQFF. The CDR3 region has the DNA TGCGCCAGCAGCCAAGATTCGCGAGGGACAAATAGCAATGAGCAGTTCTTC.

This chain uses TRBV15 with TRBJ2-1; D call uncertain. The germline V gene has CDR1 LNHNV and CDR2 YYDKDF (reference sequence). V lost 7 bases to trimming and J lost 6 bases, with 10 bases between them. The CDR3 runs 12 residues. CDR3: CATTSAANEQFF. The CDR3 DNA follows: TGTGCCACCACCTCTGCGGCCAATGAGCAGTTCTTC.

The rearrangement joins TRBV5-4 to TRBJ2-2; TRBD2 matches at 11 bases. V lost 4 bases, J lost 5 bases, and 7 bases stayed unmatched. CDR1 is SGHNT, CDR2 YYREEE, per germline (reference sequence). CDR3 length: 16 residues. DNA of the CDR3: TGTGCCAGCAGCGTAGGGACTAGCGGTAGTACCGGGGAGCTGTTTTTT. Its protein is CASSVGTSGSTGELFF.

The CDR3 DNA follows: TGTGCCAGCAGCTTAAAAAACGGTGGCAATCAGCCCCAGCATTTT. This translates into CASSLKNGGNQPQHF. V usage is TRBV7-2 and J usage is TRBJ1-5; no definite D call. Looked up from germline, CDR1 is SGHTA and CDR2 is FQGNSA. The V and J ends lost 2 bases and 2 bases respectively, with 10 bases between them. The CDR3 is made up of 15 amino acids.

This CDR3 is CASSSIAGKYNEQFF. The CDR3 DNA reads as TGTGCCAGCAGCTCTATAGCGGGGAAATACAATGAGCAGTTCTTC. This rearrangement joins TRBV11-2 to TRBJ2-1; 8 nucleotides align to TRBD2. The junction had 6 bases not matched to a gene; V was cut back by 4 bases and J by 4 bases. CDR1 is SGHAT, CDR2 FQNNGV, per germline. This CDR3 comprises 15 residues.

The chain links TRBV5-6 to TRBJ2-7; D may be TRBD1 (6 bases). The CDR3 contains 15 residues. Per germline, CDR1 SGHDT and CDR2 YYEEEE. The germline V and J ends were trimmed by 0 bases and 3 bases, with 13 bases remaining between them. The CDR3 sequence: CASSLVTGQVYEQYF. For the CDR3, the DNA is TGTGCCAGCAGCTTGGTGACAGGCCAAGTCTACGAGCAGTACTTC. The full variable domain, with the rest looked up from reference TRBV5-6 and TRBJ2-7, is DAGVTQSPTHLIKTRGQQVTLRCSPKSGHDTVSWYQQALGQGPQFIFQYYEEEERQRGNFPDRFSGHQFPNYSSELNVNALLLGDSALYLCASSLVTGQVYEQYFGPGTRLTVT.

The chain couples TRBV10-3 to TRBJ2-3; D may be TRBD2 (6 bases). The CDR3 spans 13 residues. The germline V and J ends were trimmed by 6 bases and 6 bases, with 13 bases remaining between them. Germline lookup yields CDR1 ENHRY and CDR2 SYGVKD. This CDR3 is CAIRAATSDTQYF. The CDR3 coding sequence is TGTGCCATCAGGGCCGCAACTAGCGATACGCAGTATTTT.

This chain links TRBV15 with TRBJ2-6; perhaps TRBD2 as D (6 bases). Germline V gene data show CDR1 as LNHNV and CDR2 as YYDKDF (reference sequence). The CDR3 contains 18 residues. With 1 base removed from V and 2 bases from J, the gap between germline ends came to 15 bases. The CDR3 DNA follows: TGTGCCACCAGCAGAGCCCGGGACTCGACGCCTGGGGCCAACGTCCTGACTTTC. It translates to CATSRARDSTPGANVLTF.

The J gene is TRBJ1-1, the V gene TRBV18; D may be TRBD1 (5 bases). Between the trimmed V and J ends, which lost 2 bases and 1 base, there was a span of 17 bases. The CDR3 sequence is 17 residues long. The germline V gene encodes CDR1 KGHSH and CDR2 LQKENI. CDR3 region: CASSPGLAGSWNTEAFF. CDR3 DNA: TGTGCCAGCTCACCAGGGTTGGCAGGGTCATGGAACACTGAAGCTTTCTTT.

This chain links TRBV7-8 with TRBJ2-2; 13 nucleotides line up with TRBD2. V was pared by 2 bases and J by 0 bases, with 6 bases of the junction left unmatched. CDR1 is SGHVS and CDR2 is FQNEAQ in the germline V gene. This CDR3 has 19 amino acids. The CDR3 nucleotides read TGTGCCAGCAGCTTAATATCACTAGCGGGGGGGACGAACACCGGGGAGCTGTTTTTT. The encoded protein is CASSLISLAGGTNTGELFF.

The chain couples TRBV7-2 to TRBJ2-5; TRBD2 agrees at 7 bases. In germline, CDR1 is SGHTA, CDR2 FQGNSA. V was pared by 6 bases and J by 2 bases, with 6 bases of the junction left unmatched. The CDR3 totals 14 residues. The CDR3 DNA follows: TGTGCCAGCAGGCGGCCCGGGGGGCAAGAGACCCAGTACTTC. Protein product: CASRRPGGQETQYF.

The rearrangement joins TRBV5-1 to TRBJ2-7; TRBD2 matches at 10 bases. Trimming cost V 5 bases and J 3 bases; bases outside gene matches: 5. Germline CDR1 reads SGHRS; CDR2 reads YFSETQ. This CDR3 is built from 14 residues. The DNA of the CDR3 is TGCGCCAGCAGTCGGACTAGCGGAGACTACGAGCAGTACTTC. This sequence encodes CASSRTSGDYEQYF.

This chain uses TRBV3-1 (or the pseudogene TRBV3-2) with TRBJ2-3, with D possibly TRBD1 on 6 matching bases. Germline V gene lookup returns CDR1 LGHDT and CDR2 YNNKEL (reference sequence). Trimming took 0 bases from V and 2 from J, leaving 9 bases between them. CDR3 length: 15 amino acids. CDR3 amino acids: CASSQDWDTTDTQYF. The CDR3 nucleotides are TGTGCCAGCAGCCAAGATTGGGACACCACAGATACGCAGTATTTT.

The chain combines TRBV6-2 or TRBV6-3 with TRBJ2-7, with D possibly being TRBD2 (6 bases). In germline, CDR1 is MNHEY, CDR2 SVGEGT. CDR3 length: 17 residues. With 4 bases removed from V and 1 base from J, the gap between germline ends came to 20 bases. CDR3 in DNA: TGTGCCAGCAGTTTCCGCTTACTAGCCTATGCGTCCTACGAGCAGTACTTC. Translating it yields CASSFRLLAYASYEQYF.